This T cell receptor (beta chain) was sequenced in a study of shared clonotypes between healthy human individuals (dated by TCRdb to about 2020). Regarding the complete study: The cohort included three men and a couple of women between 18 and 49 years of age. For each donor, three plates each were used for CD4 naive and CD4 memory, two plates were used for CD8 naive, and one plate was used for CD8 memory. To estimate repertoire size and how much clonotypes are shared between individuals, the study performed deep sequencing of blood TCR repertoires from 4 to 6 healthy adults. Libraries were prepared and TCR repertoires were sequenced by different laboratories using diverse techniques, in order to increase sequencing depth and limit assay-specific biases. Leukapheresis yielded between about 0.94 and 9.5 billion PBMCs per donor. The paper as a whole reports these results and caveats: Because the study included a small number of donors, the genetic and exposure-history diversity represented was limited. Sampling was restricted to blood, and TCR repertoires in tissues likely differ from the TCR repertoires found in blood. Higher generation probabilities were observed for clonotypes shared by all four sorted-subset donors than for non-shared clonotypes. Approximately 5% of naive CD4, 3% to 3.5% of naive CD8, 2% to 2.5% of memory CD4, and around 0.42% of memory CD8 clonotypes were shared across a few donors. Larger estimated clonotype richness was generally found for naive subsets than for memory subsets. Based on pairwise subsampling, the degree of clonotype sharing among donors was expected to be affected by sequencing depth. Even with the large sequencing depth, rarefaction of the sorted-subset datasets indicated that sequencing was incomplete.

The CDR3 sequence holds 16 residues, the cysteine and phenylalanine included. The read is trimmed to its CDR3 DNA, 48 bases read in frame from base 1. V lost 2 bases and J lost 2 bases, and the count of bases not matched to a germline gene is 4. CDR1 and CDR2 are read off the germline V gene as SGHTS and YDEGEE. Using the deep immunoSEQ assay, TCR CDR3 regions were amplified from genomic DNA by multiplex PCR. Extracted genomic DNA from each cell subset was distributed evenly across all wells of several immunoSEQ 96-well plates, and each plate was treated as a replicate. For sorted subsets, approximately 190 ng genomic DNA, equal to 25,000 to 35,000 T cell genomes, was loaded into each replicate PCR. The purified libraries were quantified using a Qubit 3.0 fluorometer, sized with a Bioanalyzer 2100, and then quantified again using the KAPA Library Quantification kit. A separate single-read 150-cycle Illumina NextSeq 550 flow cell was used to sequence each immunoSEQ 96-well plate. The study's own analysis went as follows. The immunoSEQ output contained only junctional sequences without quality scores, so filtering could not match that applied to full-length reads. To assign V/J genes and CDR3, sequences were annotated using PyIR, a Python wrapper for IgBLAST v1.9, with IMGT germline references. Any read was removed if the V/J assignment was weak (E-value above 1e-6), the CDR3 was missing, or the read contained stop codons, out-of-frame junctions, or ambiguous translated residues. A V3J clonotype was defined by an identical inferred V gene, J gene, and CDR3 amino acid sequence. The percentage overlap between two repertoires was calculated by dividing the number of shared unique clonotypes by the size of the smaller repertoire. RTK rarefaction, the Chao1 estimator, and Recon v2.1 estimates of unobserved clonotypes were used to assess repertoire richness. For all TCRbeta clonotypes obtained by the gDNA method from a few donors, generation probabilities were computed with OLGA. TCRdb re-hosts the immuneACCESS table, in-frame sequences only. Its copies lack some clones; in the studies checked, an unresolved V gene accounts for under half of them, and the cause for the rest is not known. V and J calls and clone size are given by that table; D and trimming were obtained from the DNA. This sample lists about 1.5 million clones; approximately 96% were detected once. The ten largest clonotypes hold 0.95% to 1.5% of the sample.

A remark on this clone: This clone's antigen is unknown. It has no much larger one-base neighbor in the sample; base qualities were not kept.

Healthy HIV-negative adults with no recently reported acute infections or vaccinations were included as donors. Every donor was a Caucasian adult living in Nashville, Tennessee, USA. CD4+ T cells were enriched by magnetic negative selection; naive cells were then positively selected on CD45RA, and the negative fraction formed the memory subset. Blood was collected by leukapheresis, and PBMCs were isolated by Ficoll-Histopaque density gradient centrifugation and then cryopreserved in liquid nitrogen vapor phase. Purity and quantity of every magnetically sorted T cell population were checked by analytical flow cytometry. Genomic DNA was isolated from every sorted fraction and measured by UV absorbance on a Nanodrop 2000c.

The clonotype originates from a man in his thirties or forties in good health. The sequence is built from TRBV5-8 and TRBJ2-1; TRBD2 fits 10 bases in the junction. The sequencing sample was made of naive CD4+ T cells sorted from blood. Taken with the paper, the label for cell subset or site translates to: CD45RA+ positively selected. Here the CDR3 is given as CASSFWLAGAYNEQFF. In nucleotides, the sequence is TGTGCCAGCAGCTTTTGGCTAGCGGGGGCCTACAATGAGCAGTTCTTC. The CDR3, completed at both ends by the reference TRBV5-8 and TRBJ2-1 genes, gives the full variable domain EAGVTQSPTHLIKTRGQQATLRCSPISGHTSVYWYQQALGLGLQFLLWYDEGEERNRGNFPPRFSGRQFPNYSSELNVNALELEDSALYLCASSFWLAGAYNEQFFGPGTRLTVL.